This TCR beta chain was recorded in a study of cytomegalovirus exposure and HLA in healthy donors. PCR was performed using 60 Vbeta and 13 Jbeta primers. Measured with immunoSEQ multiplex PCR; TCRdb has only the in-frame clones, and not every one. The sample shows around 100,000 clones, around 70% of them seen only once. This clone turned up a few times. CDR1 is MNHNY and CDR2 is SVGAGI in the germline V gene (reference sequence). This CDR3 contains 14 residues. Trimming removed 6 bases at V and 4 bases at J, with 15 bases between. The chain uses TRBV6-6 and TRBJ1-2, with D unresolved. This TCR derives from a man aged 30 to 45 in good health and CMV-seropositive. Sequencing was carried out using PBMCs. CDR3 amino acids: CASRSLGVFYGYTF. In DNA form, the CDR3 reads TGTGCCAGCAGAAGCCTAGGTGTCTTCTATGGCTACACCTTC.